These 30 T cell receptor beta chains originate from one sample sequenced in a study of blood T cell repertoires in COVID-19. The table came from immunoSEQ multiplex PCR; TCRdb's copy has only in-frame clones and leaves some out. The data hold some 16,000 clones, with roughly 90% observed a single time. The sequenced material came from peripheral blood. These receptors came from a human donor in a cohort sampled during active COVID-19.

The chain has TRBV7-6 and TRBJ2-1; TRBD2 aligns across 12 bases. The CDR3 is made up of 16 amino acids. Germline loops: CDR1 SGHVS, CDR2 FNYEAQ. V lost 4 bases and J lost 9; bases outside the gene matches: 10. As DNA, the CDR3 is TGTGCCAGCAGCTCCGGACTAGCGGGAAGGTTTGGTGAGCAGTTCTTC. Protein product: CASSSGLAGRFGEQFF.

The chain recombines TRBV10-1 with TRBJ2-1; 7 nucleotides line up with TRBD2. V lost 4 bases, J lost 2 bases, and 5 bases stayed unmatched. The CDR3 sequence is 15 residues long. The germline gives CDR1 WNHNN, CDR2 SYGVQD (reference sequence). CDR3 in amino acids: CASSARAGAYNEQFF. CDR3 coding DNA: TGCGCCAGCAGTGCCCGGGCGGGGGCCTACAATGAGCAGTTCTTC.

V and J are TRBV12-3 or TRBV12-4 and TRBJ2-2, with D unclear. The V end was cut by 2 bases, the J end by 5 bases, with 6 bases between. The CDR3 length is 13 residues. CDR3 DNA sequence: TGTGCCAGCAGTTTATCGGTAACCGGGGAGCTGTTTTTT. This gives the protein CASSLSVTGELFF.

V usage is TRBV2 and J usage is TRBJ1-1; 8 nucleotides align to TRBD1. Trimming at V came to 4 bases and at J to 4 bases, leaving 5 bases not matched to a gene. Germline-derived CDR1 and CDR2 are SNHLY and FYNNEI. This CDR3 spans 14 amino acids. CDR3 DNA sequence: TGTGCCAGCAGTGGACAGGGGCGTACCACTGAAGCTTTCTTT. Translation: CASSGQGRTTEAFF.

CDR3 in DNA: TGTGCCAGTAGTATGGGGACAGTCTACGAGCAGTACTTC. Translation gives CASSMGTVYEQYF. The rearrangement links TRBV19 to TRBJ2-7; 7 bases fit TRBD1. From germline, CDR1 is LNHDA and CDR2 SQIVND (reference sequence). This CDR3 comprises 13 residues. V was clipped by 3 bases and J by 3 bases; unmatched bases: 2.

The CDR3 DNA is TGCGCCAGCAGCTCCCAGGGTAACACCGGGGAGCTGTTTTTT. Translation gives CASSSQGNTGELFF. This sequence joins TRBV5-1 and TRBJ2-2; maybe TRBD1 (5 bases). The ends were cut back, 3 bases at V and 2 bases at J, with 8 bases in the middle. Germline V gene data show CDR1 as SGHRS and CDR2 as YFSETQ. CDR3 length: 14 residues.

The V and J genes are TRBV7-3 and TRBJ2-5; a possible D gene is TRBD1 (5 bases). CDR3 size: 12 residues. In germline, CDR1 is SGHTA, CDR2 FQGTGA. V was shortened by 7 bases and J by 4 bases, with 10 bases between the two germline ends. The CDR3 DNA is TGTGCCAGCAAACGGACAAGAGAGACCCAGTACTTC. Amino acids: CASKRTRETQYF.

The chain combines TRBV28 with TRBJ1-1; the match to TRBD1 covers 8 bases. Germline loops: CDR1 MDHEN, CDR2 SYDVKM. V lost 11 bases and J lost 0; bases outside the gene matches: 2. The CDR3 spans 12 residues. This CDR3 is CAVQGVNTEAFF. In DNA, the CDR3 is TGTGCCGTACAGGGGGTGAACACTGAAGCTTTCTTT.

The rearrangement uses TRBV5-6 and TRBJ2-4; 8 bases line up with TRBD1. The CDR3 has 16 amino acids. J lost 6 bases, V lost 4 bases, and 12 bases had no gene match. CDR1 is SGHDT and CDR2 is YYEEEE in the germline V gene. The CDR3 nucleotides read TGTGCCAGCAGCGTGACGACCGACAGGGGAACAAACATTCAGTACTTC. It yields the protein CASSVTTDRGTNIQYF.

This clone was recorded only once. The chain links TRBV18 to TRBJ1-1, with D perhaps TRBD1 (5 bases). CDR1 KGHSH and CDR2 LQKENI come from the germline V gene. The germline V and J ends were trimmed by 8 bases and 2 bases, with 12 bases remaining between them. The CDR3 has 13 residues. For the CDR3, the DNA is TGTGCCAGCCTAACAGGAATCAACACTGAAGCTTTCTTT. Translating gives CASLTGINTEAFF.

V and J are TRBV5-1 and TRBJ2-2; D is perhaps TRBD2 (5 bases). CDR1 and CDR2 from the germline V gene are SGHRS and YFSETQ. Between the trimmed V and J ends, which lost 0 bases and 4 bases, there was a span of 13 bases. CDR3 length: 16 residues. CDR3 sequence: CASSLAFGVGTGELFF. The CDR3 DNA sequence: TGCGCCAGCAGCTTGGCTTTCGGGGTAGGCACCGGGGAGCTGTTTTTT.

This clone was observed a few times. This CDR3 is CASSPYGTGGYNEQFF. The CDR3 nucleotides read TGTGCCAGCAGTCCCTATGGGACAGGGGGCTACAATGAGCAGTTCTTC. J is TRBJ2-1 and V is TRBV28; TRBD1 agrees at 11 bases. The ends lost 5 bases at V and 3 bases at J; junction bases unmatched: 6. Per the germline V gene, CDR1 is MDHEN and CDR2 is SYDVKM. The CDR3 extends over 16 amino acids.

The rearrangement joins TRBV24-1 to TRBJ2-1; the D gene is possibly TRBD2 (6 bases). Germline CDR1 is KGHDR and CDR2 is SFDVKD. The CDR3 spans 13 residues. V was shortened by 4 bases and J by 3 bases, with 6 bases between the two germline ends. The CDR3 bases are TGTGCCACCAGTGAGCGGGGCTACAATGAGCAGTTCTTC. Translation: CATSERGYNEQFF.

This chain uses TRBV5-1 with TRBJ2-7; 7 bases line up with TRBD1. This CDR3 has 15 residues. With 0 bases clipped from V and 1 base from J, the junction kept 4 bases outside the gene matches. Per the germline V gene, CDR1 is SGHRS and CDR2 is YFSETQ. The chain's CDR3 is CASSLEGAGSYEQYF. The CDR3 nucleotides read TGCGCCAGCAGCTTGGAGGGGGCAGGTTCCTACGAGCAGTACTTC.

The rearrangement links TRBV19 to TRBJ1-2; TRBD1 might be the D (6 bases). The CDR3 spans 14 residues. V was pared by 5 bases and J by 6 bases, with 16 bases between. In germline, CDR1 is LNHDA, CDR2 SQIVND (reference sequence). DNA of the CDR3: TGTGCCAGTAGTGGGGACATAGGGGCGGATGGCTACACCTTC. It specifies CASSGDIGADGYTF.

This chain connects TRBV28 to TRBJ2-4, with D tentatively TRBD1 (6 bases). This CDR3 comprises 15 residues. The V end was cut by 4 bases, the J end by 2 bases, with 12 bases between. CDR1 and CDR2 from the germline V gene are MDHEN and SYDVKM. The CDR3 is CASSYGGATKNIQYF. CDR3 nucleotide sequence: TGTGCCAGCAGTTATGGGGGCGCGACCAAAAACATTCAGTACTTC. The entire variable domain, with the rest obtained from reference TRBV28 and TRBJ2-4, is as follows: DVKVTQSSRYLVKRTGEKVFLECVQDMDHENMFWYRQDPGLGLRLIYFSYDVKMKEKGDIPEGYSVSREKKERFSLILESASTNQTSMYLCASSYGGATKNIQYFGAGTRLSVL.

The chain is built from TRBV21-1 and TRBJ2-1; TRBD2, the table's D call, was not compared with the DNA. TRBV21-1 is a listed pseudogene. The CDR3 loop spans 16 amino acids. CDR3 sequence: CASRMLAGVSYNEQFF. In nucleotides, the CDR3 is TGTGCCAGCAGAATGCTAGCGGGAGTGAGTTACAATGAGCAGTTCTTC.

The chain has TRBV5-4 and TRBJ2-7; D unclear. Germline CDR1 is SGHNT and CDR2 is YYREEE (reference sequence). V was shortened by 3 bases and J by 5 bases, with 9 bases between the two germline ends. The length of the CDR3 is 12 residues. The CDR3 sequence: CASSSSSHEQYF. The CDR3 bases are TGTGCCAGCAGCTCCTCGAGCCACGAGCAGTACTTC.

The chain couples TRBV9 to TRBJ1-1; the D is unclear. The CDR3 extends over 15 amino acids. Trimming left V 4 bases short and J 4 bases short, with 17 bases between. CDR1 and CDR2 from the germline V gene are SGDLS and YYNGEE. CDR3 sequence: CASSLGALRGTEAFF. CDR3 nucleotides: TGTGCCAGCAGCCTTGGAGCCCTACGGGGCACTGAAGCTTTCTTT.

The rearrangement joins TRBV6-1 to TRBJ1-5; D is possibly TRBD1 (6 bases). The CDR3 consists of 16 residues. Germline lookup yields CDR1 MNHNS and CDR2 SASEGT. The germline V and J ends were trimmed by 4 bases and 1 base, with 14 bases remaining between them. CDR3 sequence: CASSVSWGGSNQPQHF. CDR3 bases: TGTGCCAGCAGTGTATCCTGGGGGGGCAGCAATCAGCCCCAGCATTTT.

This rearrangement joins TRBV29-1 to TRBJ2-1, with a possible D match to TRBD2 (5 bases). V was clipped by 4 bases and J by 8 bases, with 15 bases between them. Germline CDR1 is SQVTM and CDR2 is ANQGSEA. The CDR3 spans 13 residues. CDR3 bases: TGCAGCGTTGCAAGTTCGCCCGGGGATGAGCAGTTCTTC. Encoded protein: CSVASSPGDEQFF.

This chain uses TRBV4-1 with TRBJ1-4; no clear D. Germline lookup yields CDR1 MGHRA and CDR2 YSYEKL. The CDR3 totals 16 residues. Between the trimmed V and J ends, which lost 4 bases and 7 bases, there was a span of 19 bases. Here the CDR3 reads CASSLSWHQRREKLFF. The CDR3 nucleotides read TGCGCCAGCAGCCTCTCTTGGCATCAGCGGCGTGAAAAACTGTTTTTT.

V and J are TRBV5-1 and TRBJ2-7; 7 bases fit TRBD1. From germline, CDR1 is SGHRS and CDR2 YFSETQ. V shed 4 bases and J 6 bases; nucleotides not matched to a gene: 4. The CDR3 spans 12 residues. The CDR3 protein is CASSRQGREQYF. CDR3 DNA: TGCGCCAGCAGCCGACAGGGACGCGAGCAGTACTTC.

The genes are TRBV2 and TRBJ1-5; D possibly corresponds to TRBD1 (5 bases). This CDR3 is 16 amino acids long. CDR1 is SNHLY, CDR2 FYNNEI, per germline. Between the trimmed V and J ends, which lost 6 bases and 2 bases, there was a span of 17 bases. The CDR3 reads CASRPGGAFGNQPQHF. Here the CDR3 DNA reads TGTGCCAGCAGACCCGGCGGGGCCTTTGGCAATCAGCCCCAGCATTTT.

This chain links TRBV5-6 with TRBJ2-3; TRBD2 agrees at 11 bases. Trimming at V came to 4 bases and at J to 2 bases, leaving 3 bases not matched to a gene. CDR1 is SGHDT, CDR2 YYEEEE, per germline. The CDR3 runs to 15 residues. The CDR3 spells CASSPSGRFTDTQYF. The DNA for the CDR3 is TGTGCCAGCAGCCCTAGCGGGAGGTTCACAGATACGCAGTATTTT.

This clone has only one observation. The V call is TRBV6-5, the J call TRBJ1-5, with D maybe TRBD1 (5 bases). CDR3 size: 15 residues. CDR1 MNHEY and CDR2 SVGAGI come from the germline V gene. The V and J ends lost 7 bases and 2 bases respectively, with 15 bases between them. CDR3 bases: TGTGCCAGCACCAAATATGGGACTGGCAATCAGCCCCAGCATTTT. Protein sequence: CASTKYGTGNQPQHF.

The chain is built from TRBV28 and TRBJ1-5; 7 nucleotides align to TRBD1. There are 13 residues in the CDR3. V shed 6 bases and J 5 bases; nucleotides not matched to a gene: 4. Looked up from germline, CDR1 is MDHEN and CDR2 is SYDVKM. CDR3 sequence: CASRTGFYQPQHF. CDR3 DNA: TGTGCCAGCAGGACAGGGTTTTATCAGCCCCAGCATTTT.

CDR3 DNA: TGTGCCAGCAGCCTCCGAACAGGGGTGCTTGAGCAAGAGACCCAGTACTTC. Its protein product is CASSLRTGVLEQETQYF. The chain is built from TRBV7-8 and TRBJ2-5; 7 bases agree with TRBD1. J gave up 2 bases and V 5 bases, and 14 bases lay outside the gene matches. This CDR3 is built from 17 residues. Germline V gene lookup returns CDR1 SGHVS and CDR2 FQNEAQ.

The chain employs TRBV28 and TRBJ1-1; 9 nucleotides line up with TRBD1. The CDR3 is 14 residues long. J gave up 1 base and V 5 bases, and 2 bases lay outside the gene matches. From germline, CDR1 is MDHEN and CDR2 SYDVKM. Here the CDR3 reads CASSTGGRNTEAFF. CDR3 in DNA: TGTGCCAGCAGTACAGGGGGCCGGAACACTGAAGCTTTCTTT.

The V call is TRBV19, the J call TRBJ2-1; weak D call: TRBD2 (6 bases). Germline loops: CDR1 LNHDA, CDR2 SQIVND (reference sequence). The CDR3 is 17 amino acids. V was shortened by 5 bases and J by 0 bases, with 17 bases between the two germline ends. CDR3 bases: TGTGCCAGTAGTTCACTACCCGCGGGGCTCTCCTACAATGAGCAGTTCTTC. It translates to CASSSLPAGLSYNEQFF. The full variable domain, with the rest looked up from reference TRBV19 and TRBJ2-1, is DGGITQSPKYLFRKEGQNVTLSCEQNLNHDAMYWYRQDPGQGLRLIYYSQIVNDFQKGDIAEGYSVSREKKESFPLTVTSAQKNPTAFYLCASSSLPAGLSYNEQFFGPGTRLTVL.